A selection of T cell receptor beta chains follows, all from one sample in a study of CD8+ T cells in alopecia areata. Repertoires were generated with immunoSEQ multiplex PCR, while TCRdb's copy carries only in-frame clones and drops some. The sample contains roughly 150,000 clones, under 60% of which appear only once. The specimen was CD8+ T cells sorted from blood, collected at week 0. All receptors come from a human donor with alopecia areata. Each CDR3 is given with its conserved first and last residue. The D gene is left open where the match is weak. Some rows have no size entry. The others give once, few or many, or a class for an expanded clone.

CDR3aa: CASSLGTANVNEQFF; CDR3nt: TGCGCCAGCAGCCTTGGGACAGCAAATGTCAATGAGCAGTTCTTC; j_gene: TRBJ2-1; d_gene: TRBD1; abundance: -; v_gene: TRBV4-3
CDR3aa: CASSQSLNNEQFF; CDR3nt: TGCGCCAGCAGCCAATCATTAAACAATGAGCAGTTCTTC; j_gene: TRBJ2-1; d_gene: -; abundance: many; v_gene: TRBV4-3
CDR3aa: CSVVGGREFF; CDR3nt: TGCAGCGTTGTCGGGGGGAGGGAGTTCTTC; j_gene: TRBJ2-1; d_gene: TRBD2; abundance: -; v_gene: TRBV29-1
CDR3aa: CASANHYEQYF; CDR3nt: TGTGCCAGTGCCAACCACTACGAGCAGTACTTC; j_gene: TRBJ2-7; d_gene: -; abundance: -; v_gene: TRBV19
CDR3aa: CASRASGGPDTQYF; CDR3nt: TGTGCCAGTAGGGCTAGCGGGGGGCCAGATACGCAGTATTTT; j_gene: TRBJ2-3; d_gene: TRBD2; abundance: -; v_gene: TRBV19
CDR3aa: CASSLGDTTEQYF; CDR3nt: TGCGCCAGCAGCTTAGGGGACACAACGGAGCAGTACTTC; j_gene: TRBJ2-7; d_gene: -; abundance: -; v_gene: TRBV5-1
CDR3aa: CASSQEGTASLNSPLHF; CDR3nt: TGCGCCAGCAGCCAAGAGGGGACAGCTTCACTTAATTCACCCCTCCACTTT; j_gene: TRBJ1-6; d_gene: TRBD1; abundance: -; v_gene: TRBV4-3
CDR3aa: CASSLLDSREKLFF; CDR3nt: TGTGCCAGCAGCTTGTTGGACAGCCGAGAAAAACTGTTTTTT; j_gene: TRBJ1-4; d_gene: -; abundance: few; v_gene: TRBV7-2
CDR3aa: CSVAPTGNTEAFF; CDR3nt: TGCAGCGTTGCCCCGACAGGGAACACTGAAGCTTTCTTT; j_gene: TRBJ1-1; d_gene: -; abundance: -; v_gene: TRBV29-1
CDR3aa: CASSPGRTEAFF; CDR3nt: TGTGCCAGCAGCCCCGGCCGGACTGAAGCTTTCTTT; j_gene: TRBJ1-1; d_gene: -; abundance: once; v_gene: TRBV7-8
CDR3aa: CASSSFQTSTGELFF; CDR3nt: TGTGCCAGCAGCTCGTTCCAGACAAGCACCGGGGAGCTGTTTTTT; j_gene: TRBJ2-2; d_gene: -; abundance: -; v_gene: TRBV7-8
CDR3aa: CASSLGMEQRETQYF; CDR3nt: TGTGCCAGCAGCTTAGGAATGGAGCAACGGGAGACCCAGTACTTC; j_gene: TRBJ2-5; d_gene: -; abundance: few; v_gene: TRBV13
CDR3aa: CASSPVASEKLFF; CDR3nt: TGTGCCAGCTCACCCGTAGCGAGTGAAAAACTGTTTTTT; j_gene: TRBJ1-4; d_gene: -; abundance: -; v_gene: TRBV18
CDR3aa: CASSLGSNEQFF; CDR3nt: TGTGCCAGCAGCTTAGGGAGCAATGAGCAGTTCTTC; j_gene: TRBJ2-1; d_gene: -; abundance: few; v_gene: TRBV5-6
CDR3aa: CASSSPGRGTEAFF; CDR3nt: TGTGCCAGCAGTTCTCCTGGCAGGGGCACTGAAGCTTTCTTT; j_gene: TRBJ1-1; d_gene: -; abundance: few; v_gene: TRBV6-5
CDR3aa: CAWSTGGPYEQYF; CDR3nt: TGTGCCTGGAGTACCGGGGGCCCCTACGAGCAGTACTTC; j_gene: TRBJ2-7; d_gene: -; abundance: once; v_gene: TRBV30
CDR3aa: CASSHSSRFLHF; CDR3nt: TGTGCCAGCAGCCACTCATCCAGGTTCCTCCACTTT; j_gene: TRBJ1-6; d_gene: -; abundance: few; v_gene: TRBV27
CDR3aa: CASSQDYMGADYGYTF; CDR3nt: TGCGCCAGCAGCCAAGATTATATGGGAGCGGACTATGGCTACACCTTC; j_gene: TRBJ1-2; d_gene: -; abundance: -; v_gene: TRBV4-3
CDR3aa: CSASPEDTQYF; CDR3nt: TGCAGTGCTAGTCCCGAGGATACGCAGTATTTT; j_gene: TRBJ2-3; d_gene: -; abundance: -; v_gene: TRBV20-1
CDR3aa: CSVEDPERKAFF; CDR3nt: TGCAGCGTTGAAGATCCAGAAAGAAAAGCTTTCTTT; j_gene: TRBJ1-1; d_gene: -; abundance: -; v_gene: TRBV29-1
CDR3aa: CSVIQGRTEAFF; CDR3nt: TGCAGCGTGATACAGGGTAGGACTGAAGCTTTCTTT; j_gene: TRBJ1-1; d_gene: -; abundance: few; v_gene: TRBV29-1
CDR3aa: CARPAFGQRYEQYF; CDR3nt: TGTGCCCGCCCAGCCTTCGGGCAGAGGTACGAGCAGTACTTC; j_gene: TRBJ2-7; d_gene: -; abundance: once; v_gene: TRBV6-5
CDR3aa: CASSHLGLAGYNEQFF; CDR3nt: TGTGCCAGCTCACACCTCGGACTAGCGGGGTACAATGAGCAGTTCTTC; j_gene: TRBJ2-1; d_gene: TRBD2; abundance: -; v_gene: TRBV18
CDR3aa: CSVGTEYEQYF; CDR3nt: TGCAGCGTTGGGACAGAGTACGAGCAGTACTTC; j_gene: TRBJ2-7; d_gene: -; abundance: -; v_gene: TRBV29-1
CDR3aa: CASSLDVGFDYEQYF; CDR3nt: TGTGCCAGCAGCTTAGACGTGGGTTTTGACTACGAGCAGTACTTC; j_gene: TRBJ2-7; d_gene: -; abundance: -; v_gene: TRBV7-6
CDR3aa: CAIAGQGLEQFF; CDR3nt: TGTGCCATCGCGGGACAGGGATTGGAGCAGTTCTTC; j_gene: TRBJ2-1; d_gene: TRBD1; abundance: -; v_gene: TRBV10-3
CDR3aa: CAWSHGGTEAFF; CDR3nt: TGTGCCTGGAGCCACGGGGGCACTGAAGCTTTCTTT; j_gene: TRBJ1-1; d_gene: -; abundance: -; v_gene: TRBV30
CDR3aa: CAVNEEGRNNEQFF; CDR3nt: TGTGCCGTAAATGAGGAGGGACGGAACAATGAGCAGTTCTTC; j_gene: TRBJ2-1; d_gene: -; abundance: few; v_gene: TRBV10-3
CDR3aa: CASSPDGGRQPQHF; CDR3nt: TGTGCCAGCAGCCCCGATGGGGGTCGACAGCCCCAGCATTTT; j_gene: TRBJ1-5; d_gene: -; abundance: few; v_gene: TRBV9